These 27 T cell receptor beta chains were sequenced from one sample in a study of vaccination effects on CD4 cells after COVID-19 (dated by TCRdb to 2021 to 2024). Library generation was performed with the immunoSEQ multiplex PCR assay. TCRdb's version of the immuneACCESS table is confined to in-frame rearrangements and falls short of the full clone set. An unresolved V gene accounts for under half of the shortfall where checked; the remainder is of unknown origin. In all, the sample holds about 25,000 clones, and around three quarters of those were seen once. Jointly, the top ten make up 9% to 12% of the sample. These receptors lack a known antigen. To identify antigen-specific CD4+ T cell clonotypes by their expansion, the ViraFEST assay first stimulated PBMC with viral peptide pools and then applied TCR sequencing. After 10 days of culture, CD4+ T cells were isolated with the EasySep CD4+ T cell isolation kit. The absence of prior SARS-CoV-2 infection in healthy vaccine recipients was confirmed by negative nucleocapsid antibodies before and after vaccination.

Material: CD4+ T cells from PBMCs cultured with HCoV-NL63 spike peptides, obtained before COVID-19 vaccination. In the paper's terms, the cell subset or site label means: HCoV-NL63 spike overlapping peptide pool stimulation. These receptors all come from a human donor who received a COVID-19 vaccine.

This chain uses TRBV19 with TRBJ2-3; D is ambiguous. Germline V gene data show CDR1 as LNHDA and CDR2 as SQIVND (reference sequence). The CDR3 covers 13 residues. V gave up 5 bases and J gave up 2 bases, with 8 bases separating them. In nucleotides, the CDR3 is TGTGCCAGTAGTCCCCCTTACACAGATACGCAGTATTTT. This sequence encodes CASSPPYTDTQYF.

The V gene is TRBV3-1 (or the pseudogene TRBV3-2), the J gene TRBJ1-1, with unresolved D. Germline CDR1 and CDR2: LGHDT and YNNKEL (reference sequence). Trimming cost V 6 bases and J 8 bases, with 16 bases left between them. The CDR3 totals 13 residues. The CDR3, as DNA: TGTGCCAGCAGACCCCGGTTTGAGCGGGAAGCTTTCTTT. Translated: CASRPRFEREAFF.

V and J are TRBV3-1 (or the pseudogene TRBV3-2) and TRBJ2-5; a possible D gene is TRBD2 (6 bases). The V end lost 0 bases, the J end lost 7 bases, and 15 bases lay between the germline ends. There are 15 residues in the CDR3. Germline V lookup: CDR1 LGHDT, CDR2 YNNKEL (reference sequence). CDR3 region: CASSQEGGGLGTQYF. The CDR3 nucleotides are TGTGCCAGCAGCCAAGAGGGAGGAGGGTTAGGGACCCAGTACTTC.

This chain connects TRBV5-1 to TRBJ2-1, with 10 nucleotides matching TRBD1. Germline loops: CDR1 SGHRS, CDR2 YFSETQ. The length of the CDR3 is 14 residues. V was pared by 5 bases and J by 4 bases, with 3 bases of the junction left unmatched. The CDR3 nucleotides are TGCGCCAGCAGGCGGGACAGGGGTTACAATGAGCAGTTCTTC. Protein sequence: CASRRDRGYNEQFF.

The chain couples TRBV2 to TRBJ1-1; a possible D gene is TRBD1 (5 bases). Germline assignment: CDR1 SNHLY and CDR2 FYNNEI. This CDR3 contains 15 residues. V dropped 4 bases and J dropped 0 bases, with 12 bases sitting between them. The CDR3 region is CASSGGEGMNTEAFF. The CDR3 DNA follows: TGTGCCAGCAGTGGAGGGGAGGGCATGAACACTGAAGCTTTCTTT.

CDR3 region: CASSPSGAGEEKLFF. The CDR3 bases are TGTGCCAGCAGCCCCTCAGGGGCAGGAGAGGAAAAACTGTTTTTT. The V call is TRBV4-2, the J call TRBJ1-4; a weak D match, TRBD1 (6 bases). This CDR3 is built from 15 residues. In germline, CDR1 is LGHNA, CDR2 YNFKEQ. The V end was cut by 4 bases, the J end by 8 bases, with 17 bases between.

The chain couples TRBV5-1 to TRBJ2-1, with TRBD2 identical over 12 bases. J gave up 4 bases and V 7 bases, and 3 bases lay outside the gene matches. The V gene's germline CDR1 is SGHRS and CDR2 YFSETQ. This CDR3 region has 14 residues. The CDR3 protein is CASVGLAGYNEQFF. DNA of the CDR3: TGCGCCAGCGTAGGACTAGCGGGATACAATGAGCAGTTCTTC.

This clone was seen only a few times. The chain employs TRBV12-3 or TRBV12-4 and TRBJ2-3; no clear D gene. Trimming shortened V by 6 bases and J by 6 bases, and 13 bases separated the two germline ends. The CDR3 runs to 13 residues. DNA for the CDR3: TGTGCCAGCAGCCTTCTTTTGGCGGATACGCAGTATTTT. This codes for CASSLLLADTQYF.

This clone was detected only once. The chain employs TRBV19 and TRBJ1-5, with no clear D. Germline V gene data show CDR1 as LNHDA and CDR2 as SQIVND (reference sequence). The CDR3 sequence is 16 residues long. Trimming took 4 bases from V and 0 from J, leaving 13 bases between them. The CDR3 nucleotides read TGTGCCAGTAGTACATCCGGTTCCAATAGCAATCAGCCCCAGCATTTT. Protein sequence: CASSTSGSNSNQPQHF.

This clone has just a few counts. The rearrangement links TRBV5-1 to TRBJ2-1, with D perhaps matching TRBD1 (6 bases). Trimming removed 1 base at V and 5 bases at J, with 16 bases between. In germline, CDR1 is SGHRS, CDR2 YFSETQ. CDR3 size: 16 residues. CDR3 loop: CASSLTGQNQNNEQFF. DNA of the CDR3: TGCGCCAGCAGCTTGACAGGACAGAACCAAAACAATGAGCAGTTCTTC.

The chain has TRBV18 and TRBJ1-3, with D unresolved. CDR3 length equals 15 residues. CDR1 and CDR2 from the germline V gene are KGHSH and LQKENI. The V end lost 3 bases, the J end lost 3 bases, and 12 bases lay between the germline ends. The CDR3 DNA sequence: TGTGCCAGCTCACCCGTCATGGGGTTTGGAAACACCATATATTTT. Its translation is CASSPVMGFGNTIYF.

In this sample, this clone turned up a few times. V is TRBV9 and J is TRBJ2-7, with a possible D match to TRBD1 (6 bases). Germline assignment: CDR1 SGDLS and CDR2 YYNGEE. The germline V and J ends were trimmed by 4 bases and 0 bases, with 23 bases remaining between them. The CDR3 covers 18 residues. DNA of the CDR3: TGTGCCAGCAGCCCGACGTCACAGGGCTCACGGAGCTCCTACGAGCAGTACTTC. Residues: CASSPTSQGSRSSYEQYF. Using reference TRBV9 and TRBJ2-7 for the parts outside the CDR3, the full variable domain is DSGVTQTPKHLITATGQRVTLRCSPRSGDLSVYWYQQSLDQGLQFLIQYYNGEERAKGNILERFSAQQFPDLHSELNLSSLELGDSALYFCASSPTSQGSRSSYEQYFGPGTRLTVT.

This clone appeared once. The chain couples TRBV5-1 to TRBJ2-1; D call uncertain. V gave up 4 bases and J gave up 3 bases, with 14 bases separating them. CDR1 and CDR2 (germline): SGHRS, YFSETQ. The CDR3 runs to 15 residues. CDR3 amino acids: CASSPYGDHYNEQFF. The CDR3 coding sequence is TGCGCCAGCAGCCCCTATGGGGATCACTACAATGAGCAGTTCTTC.

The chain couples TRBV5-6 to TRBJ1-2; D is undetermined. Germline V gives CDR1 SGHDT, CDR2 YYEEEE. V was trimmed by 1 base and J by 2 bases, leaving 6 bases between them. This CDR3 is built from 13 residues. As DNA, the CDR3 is TGTGCCAGCAGCTTGATGGGGAACTATGGCTACACCTTC. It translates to CASSLMGNYGYTF.

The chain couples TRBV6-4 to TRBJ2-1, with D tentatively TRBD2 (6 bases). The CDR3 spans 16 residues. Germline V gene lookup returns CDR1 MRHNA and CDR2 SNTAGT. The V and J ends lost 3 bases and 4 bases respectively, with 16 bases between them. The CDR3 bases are TGTGCCAGCAGTGAGCAGGCGGGGTACCCTTACAATGAGCAGTTCTTC. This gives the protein CASSEQAGYPYNEQFF.

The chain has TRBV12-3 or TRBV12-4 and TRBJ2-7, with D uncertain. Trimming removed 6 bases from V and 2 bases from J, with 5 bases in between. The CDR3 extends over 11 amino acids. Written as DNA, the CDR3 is TGTGCCAGCAGCCCGGCCTACGAGCAGTACTTC. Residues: CASSPAYEQYF.

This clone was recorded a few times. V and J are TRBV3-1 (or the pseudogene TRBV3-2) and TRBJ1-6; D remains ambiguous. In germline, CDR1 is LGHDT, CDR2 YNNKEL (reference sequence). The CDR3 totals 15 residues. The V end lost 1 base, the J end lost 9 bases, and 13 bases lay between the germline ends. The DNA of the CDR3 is TGTGCCAGCAGCCAAGGTTTAGGGCTCGGTTCACCCCTCCACTTT. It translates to CASSQGLGLGSPLHF.

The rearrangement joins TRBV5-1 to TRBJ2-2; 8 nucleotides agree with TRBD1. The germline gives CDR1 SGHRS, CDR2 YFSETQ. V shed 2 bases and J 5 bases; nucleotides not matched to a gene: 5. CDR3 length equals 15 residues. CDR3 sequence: CASSFTGGVTGELFF. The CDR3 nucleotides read TGCGCCAGCAGCTTCACAGGGGGTGTTACCGGGGAGCTGTTTTTT.

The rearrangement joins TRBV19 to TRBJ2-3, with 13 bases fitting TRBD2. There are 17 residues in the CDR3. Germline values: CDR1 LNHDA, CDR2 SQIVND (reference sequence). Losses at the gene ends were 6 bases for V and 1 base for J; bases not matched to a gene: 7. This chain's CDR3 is CASSGLAGVGGTDTQYF. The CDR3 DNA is TGTGCCAGTAGCGGACTAGCGGGAGTAGGTGGCACAGATACGCAGTATTTT.

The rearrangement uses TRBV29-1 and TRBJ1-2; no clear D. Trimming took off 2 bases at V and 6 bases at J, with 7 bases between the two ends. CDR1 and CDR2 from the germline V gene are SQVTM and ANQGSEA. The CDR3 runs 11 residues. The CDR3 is CSVEYGHGYTF. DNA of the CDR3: TGCAGCGTTGAATATGGACATGGCTACACCTTC.

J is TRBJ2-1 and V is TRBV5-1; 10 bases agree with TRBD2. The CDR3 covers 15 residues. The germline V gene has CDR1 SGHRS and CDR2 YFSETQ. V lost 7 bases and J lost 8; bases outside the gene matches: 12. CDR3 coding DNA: TGCGCCAGCGGAACGGGGGCTAGCGGGAGCGATGAGCAGTTCTTC. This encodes CASGTGASGSDEQFF.

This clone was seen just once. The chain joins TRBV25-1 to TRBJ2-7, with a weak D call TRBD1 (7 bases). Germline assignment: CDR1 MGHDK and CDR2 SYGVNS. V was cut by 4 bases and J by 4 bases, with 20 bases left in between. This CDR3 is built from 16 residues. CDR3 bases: TGTGCCAGCAGTGGAGGTACCACGACAGGGAGGTACGAGCAGTACTTC. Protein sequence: CASSGGTTTGRYEQYF.

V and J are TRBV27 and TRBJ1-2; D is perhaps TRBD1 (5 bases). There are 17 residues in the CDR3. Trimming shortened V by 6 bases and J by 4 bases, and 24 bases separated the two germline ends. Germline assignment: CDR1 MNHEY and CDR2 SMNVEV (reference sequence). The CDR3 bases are TGTGCCAGCAGCCCATTGGCCGGGACGGTTGCTACCTATGGCTACACCTTC. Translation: CASSPLAGTVATYGYTF.

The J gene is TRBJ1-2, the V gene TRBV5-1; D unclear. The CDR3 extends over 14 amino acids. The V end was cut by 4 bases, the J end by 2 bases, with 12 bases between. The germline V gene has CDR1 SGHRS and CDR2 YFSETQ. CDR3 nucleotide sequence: TGCGCCAGCAGCCTCACCCAATTAAACTATGGCTACACCTTC. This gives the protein CASSLTQLNYGYTF.

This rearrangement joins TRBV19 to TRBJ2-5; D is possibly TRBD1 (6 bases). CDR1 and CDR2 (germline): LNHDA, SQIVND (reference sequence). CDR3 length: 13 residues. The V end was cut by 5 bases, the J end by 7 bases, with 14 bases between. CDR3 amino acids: CASSVTGSVTQYF. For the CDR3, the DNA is TGTGCCAGTAGTGTAACAGGGTCGGTGACCCAGTACTTC.

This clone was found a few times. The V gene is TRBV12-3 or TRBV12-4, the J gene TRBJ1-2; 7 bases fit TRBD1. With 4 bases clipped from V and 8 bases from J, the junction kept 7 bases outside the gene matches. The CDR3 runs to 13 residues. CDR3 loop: CASSSGQAGGYTF. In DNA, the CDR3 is TGTGCCAGCAGTTCCGGACAGGCGGGAGGCTACACCTTC.

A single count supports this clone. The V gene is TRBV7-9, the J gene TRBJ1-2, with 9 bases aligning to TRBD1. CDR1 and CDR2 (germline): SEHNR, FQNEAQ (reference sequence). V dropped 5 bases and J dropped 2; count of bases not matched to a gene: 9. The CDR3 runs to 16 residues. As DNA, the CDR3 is TGTGCCAGCAGCCCCATAACAGGGGGCATCAACTATGGCTACACCTTC. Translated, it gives CASSPITGGINYGYTF.